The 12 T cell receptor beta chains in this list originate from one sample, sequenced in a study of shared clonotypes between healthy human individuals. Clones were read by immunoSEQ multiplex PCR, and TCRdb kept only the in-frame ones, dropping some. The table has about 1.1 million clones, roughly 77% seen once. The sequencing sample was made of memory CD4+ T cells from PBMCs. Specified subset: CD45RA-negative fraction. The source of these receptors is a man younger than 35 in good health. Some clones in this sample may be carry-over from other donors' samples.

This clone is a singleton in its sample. CDR3 region: CASTGPGQGNYEQYF. CDR3 DNA: TGTGCCAGCACTGGTCCAGGACAGGGCAACTACGAGCAGTACTTC. The V gene is TRBV25-1, the J gene TRBJ2-7; 8 bases agree with TRBD1. V was clipped by 7 bases and J by 3 bases; unmatched bases: 11. The germline CDR1 and CDR2 sequences are MGHDK and SYGVNS. The CDR3 loop spans 15 amino acids.

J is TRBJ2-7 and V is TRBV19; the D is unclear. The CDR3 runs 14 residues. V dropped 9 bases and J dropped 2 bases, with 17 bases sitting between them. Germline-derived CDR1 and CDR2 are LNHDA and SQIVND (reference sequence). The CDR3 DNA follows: TGTGCCAGCACTCAAGCCTCCGGTCCCTACGAGCAGTACTTC. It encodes CASTQASGPYEQYF.

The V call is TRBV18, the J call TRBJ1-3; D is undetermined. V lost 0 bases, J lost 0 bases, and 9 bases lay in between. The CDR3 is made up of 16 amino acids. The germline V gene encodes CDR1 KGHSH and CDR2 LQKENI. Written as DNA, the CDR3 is TGTGCCAGCTCACCACCGAGGCGGAACTCTGGAAACACCATATATTTT. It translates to CASSPPRRNSGNTIYF.

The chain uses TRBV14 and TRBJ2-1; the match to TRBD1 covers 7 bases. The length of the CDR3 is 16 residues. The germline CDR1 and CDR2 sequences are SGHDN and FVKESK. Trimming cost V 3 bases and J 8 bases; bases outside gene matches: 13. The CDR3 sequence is CASSQFQRQGPYEQFF. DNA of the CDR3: TGTGCCAGCAGCCAGTTTCAGAGACAGGGACCTTATGAGCAGTTCTTC.

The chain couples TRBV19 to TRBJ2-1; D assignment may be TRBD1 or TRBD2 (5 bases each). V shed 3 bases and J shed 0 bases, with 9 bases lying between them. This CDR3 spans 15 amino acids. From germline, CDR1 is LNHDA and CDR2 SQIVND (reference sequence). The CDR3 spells CASSIGTDSYNEQFF. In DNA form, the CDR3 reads TGTGCCAGTAGTATTGGGACGGACTCCTACAATGAGCAGTTCTTC.

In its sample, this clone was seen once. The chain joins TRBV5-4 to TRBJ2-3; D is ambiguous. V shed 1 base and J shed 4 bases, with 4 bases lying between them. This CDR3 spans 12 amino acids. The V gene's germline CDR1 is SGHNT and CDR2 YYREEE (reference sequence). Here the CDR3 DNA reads TGTGCCAGCAGCTTGATTCCAGATACGCAGTATTTT. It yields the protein CASSLIPDTQYF.

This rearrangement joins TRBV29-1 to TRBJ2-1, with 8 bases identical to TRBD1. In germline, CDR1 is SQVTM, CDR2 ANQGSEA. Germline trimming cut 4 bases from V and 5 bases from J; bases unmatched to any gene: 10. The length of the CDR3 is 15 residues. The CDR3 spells CSVGTGTGDHNEQFF. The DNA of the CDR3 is TGCAGCGTTGGGACCGGGACAGGTGACCACAATGAGCAGTTCTTC.

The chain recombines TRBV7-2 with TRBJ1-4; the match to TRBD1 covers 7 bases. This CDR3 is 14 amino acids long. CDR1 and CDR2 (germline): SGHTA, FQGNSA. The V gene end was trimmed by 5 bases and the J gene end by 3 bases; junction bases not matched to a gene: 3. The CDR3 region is CASSRTGPNEKLFF. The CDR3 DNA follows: TGTGCCAGCAGCCGGACAGGCCCTAATGAAAAACTGTTTTTT.

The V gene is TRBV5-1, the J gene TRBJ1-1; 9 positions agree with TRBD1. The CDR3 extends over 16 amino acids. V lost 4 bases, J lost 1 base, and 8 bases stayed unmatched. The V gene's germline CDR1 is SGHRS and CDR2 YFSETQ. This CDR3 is CASSLTGGTGNTEAFF. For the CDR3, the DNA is TGCGCCAGCAGCCTGACAGGGGGTACAGGGAACACTGAAGCTTTCTTT.

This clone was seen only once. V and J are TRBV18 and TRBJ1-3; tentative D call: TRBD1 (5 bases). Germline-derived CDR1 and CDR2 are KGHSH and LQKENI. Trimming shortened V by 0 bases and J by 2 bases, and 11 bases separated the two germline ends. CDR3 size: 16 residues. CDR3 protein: CASSPPGRGAGNTIYF. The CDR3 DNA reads TGTGCCAGCTCACCACCGGGGAGGGGAGCTGGAAACACCATATATTTT.

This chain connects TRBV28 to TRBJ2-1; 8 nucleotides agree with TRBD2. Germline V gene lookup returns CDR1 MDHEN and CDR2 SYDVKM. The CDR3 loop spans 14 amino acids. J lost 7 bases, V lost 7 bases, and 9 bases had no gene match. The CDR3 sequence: CASTPSGSGNEQFF. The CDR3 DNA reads TGTGCCAGCACCCCAAGCGGGAGTGGGAATGAGCAGTTCTTC.

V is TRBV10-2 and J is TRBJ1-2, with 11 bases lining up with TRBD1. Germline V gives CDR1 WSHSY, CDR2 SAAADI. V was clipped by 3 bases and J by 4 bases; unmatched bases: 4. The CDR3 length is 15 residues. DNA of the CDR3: TGCGCCAGCAGTGATGGGGACAGGGGGTTCTATGGCTACACCTTC. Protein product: CASSDGDRGFYGYTF.